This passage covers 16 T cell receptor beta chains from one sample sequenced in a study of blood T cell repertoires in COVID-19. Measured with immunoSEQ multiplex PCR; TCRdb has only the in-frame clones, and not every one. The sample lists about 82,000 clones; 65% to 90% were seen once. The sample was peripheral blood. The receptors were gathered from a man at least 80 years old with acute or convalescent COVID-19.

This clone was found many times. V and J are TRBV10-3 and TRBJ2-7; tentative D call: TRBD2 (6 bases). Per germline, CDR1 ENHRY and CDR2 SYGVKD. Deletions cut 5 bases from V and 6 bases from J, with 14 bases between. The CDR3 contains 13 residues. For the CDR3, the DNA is TGTGCCATCAGTTATACTAGCCCAGGCGAGCAGTACTTC. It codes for CAISYTSPGEQYF.

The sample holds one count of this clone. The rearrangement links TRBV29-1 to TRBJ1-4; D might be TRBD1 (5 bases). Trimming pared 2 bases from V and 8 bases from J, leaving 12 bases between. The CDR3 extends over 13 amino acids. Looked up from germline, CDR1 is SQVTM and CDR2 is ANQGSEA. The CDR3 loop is CSVENMGGEKLFF. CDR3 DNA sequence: TGCAGCGTTGAAAATATGGGGGGGGAAAAACTGTTTTTT.

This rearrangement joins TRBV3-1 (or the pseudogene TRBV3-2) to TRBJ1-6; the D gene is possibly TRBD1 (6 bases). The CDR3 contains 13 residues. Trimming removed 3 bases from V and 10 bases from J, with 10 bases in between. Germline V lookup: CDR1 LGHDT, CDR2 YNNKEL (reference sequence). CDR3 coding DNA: TGTGCCAGCAGCCACAACAGGGCCTCACCCCTCCACTTT. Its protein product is CASSHNRASPLHF.

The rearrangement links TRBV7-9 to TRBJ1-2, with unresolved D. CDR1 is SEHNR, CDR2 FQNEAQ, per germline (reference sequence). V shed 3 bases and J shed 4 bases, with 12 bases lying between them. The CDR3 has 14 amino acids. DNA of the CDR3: TGTGCCAGCAGCTTCACCGCGGAGACCTATGGCTACACCTTC. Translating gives CASSFTAETYGYTF. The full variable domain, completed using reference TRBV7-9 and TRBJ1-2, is DTGVSQNPRHKITKRGQNVTFRCDPISEHNRLYWYRQTLGQGPEFLTYFQNEAQLEKSRLLSDRFSAERPKGSFSTLEIQRTEQGDSAMYLCASSFTAETYGYTFGSGTRLTVV.

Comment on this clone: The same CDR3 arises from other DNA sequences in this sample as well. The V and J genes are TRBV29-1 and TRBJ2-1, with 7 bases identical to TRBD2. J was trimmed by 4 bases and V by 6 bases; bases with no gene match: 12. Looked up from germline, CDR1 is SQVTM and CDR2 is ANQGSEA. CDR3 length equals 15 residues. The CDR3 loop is CSVRTSGSPYNEQFF. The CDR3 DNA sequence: TGCAGCGTCCGGACTAGTGGCTCTCCTTACAATGAGCAGTTCTTC.

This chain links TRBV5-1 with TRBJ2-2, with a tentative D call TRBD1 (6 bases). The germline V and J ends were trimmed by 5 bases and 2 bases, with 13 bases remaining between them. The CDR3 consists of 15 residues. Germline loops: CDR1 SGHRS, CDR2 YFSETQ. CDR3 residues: CASRSNRVNTGELFF. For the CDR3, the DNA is TGCGCCAGCAGGTCAAACAGGGTAAACACCGGGGAGCTGTTTTTT.

The DNA of the CDR3 is TGTGCCAGAAGCTTGGGGCCGGGATGGAACTATGGCTACACCTTC. Translating gives CARSLGPGWNYGYTF. The genes are TRBV5-3 and TRBJ1-2; D is unresolved. TRBV5-3 is flagged as an ORF with uncertain function. The CDR3 contains 15 residues. Trimming shortened V by 0 bases and J by 2 bases, and 11 bases separated the two germline ends.

The CDR3 bases are TGTGCCAGCAGTGCCGGGACTAGCGGTACCTACGAGCAGTACTTC. Translating it yields CASSAGTSGTYEQYF. The rearrangement uses TRBV2 and TRBJ2-7; TRBD2 matches 11 bases. The CDR3 spans 15 residues. Germline values: CDR1 SNHLY, CDR2 FYNNEI. V was clipped by 4 bases and J by 2 bases; unmatched bases: 4.

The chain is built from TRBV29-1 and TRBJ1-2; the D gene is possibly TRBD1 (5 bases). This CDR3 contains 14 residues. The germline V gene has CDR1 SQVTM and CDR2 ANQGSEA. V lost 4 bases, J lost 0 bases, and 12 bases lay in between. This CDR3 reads CSVGGGEANYGYTF. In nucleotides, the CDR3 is TGCAGCGTTGGAGGAGGGGAGGCTAACTATGGCTACACCTTC.

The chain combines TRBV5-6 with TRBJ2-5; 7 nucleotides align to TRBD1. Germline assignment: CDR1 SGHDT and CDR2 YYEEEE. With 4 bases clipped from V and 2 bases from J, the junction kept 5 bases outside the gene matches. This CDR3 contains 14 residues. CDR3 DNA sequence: TGTGCCAGCAGCCCCTGGACAGGTCAAGAGACCCAGTACTTC. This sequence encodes CASSPWTGQETQYF. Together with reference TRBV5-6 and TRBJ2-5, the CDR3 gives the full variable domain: DAGVTQSPTHLIKTRGQQVTLRCSPKSGHDTVSWYQQALGQGPQFIFQYYEEEERQRGNFPDRFSGHQFPNYSSELNVNALLLGDSALYLCASSPWTGQETQYFGPGTRLLVL.

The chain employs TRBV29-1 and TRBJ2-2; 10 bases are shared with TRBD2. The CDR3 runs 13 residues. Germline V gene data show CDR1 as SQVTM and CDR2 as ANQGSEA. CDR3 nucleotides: TGCAGTGCCGGGACTAGCGTTACCGGGGAGCTGTTTTTT. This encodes CSAGTSVTGELFF.

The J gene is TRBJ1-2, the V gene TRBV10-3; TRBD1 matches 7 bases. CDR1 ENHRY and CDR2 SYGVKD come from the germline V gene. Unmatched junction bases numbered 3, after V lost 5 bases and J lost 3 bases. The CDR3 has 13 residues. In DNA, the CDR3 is TGTGCCATCAGTCAGGGGGAAGACTATGGCTACACCTTC. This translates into CAISQGEDYGYTF.

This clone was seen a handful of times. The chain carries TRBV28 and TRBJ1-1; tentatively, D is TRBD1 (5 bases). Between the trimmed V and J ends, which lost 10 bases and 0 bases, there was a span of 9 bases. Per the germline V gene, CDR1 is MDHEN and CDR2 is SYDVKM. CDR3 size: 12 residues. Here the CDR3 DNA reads TGTGCCACGACAGTCTTGAACACTGAAGCTTTCTTT. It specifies CATTVLNTEAFF.

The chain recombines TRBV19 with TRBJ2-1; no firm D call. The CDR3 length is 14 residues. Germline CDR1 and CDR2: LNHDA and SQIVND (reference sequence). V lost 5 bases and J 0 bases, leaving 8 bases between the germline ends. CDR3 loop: CASSRVSSYNEQFF. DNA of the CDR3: TGTGCCAGTAGTCGGGTTAGCTCCTACAATGAGCAGTTCTTC. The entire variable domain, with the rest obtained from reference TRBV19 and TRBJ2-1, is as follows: DGGITQSPKYLFRKEGQNVTLSCEQNLNHDAMYWYRQDPGQGLRLIYYSQIVNDFQKGDIAEGYSVSREKKESFPLTVTSAQKNPTAFYLCASSRVSSYNEQFFGPGTRLTVL.

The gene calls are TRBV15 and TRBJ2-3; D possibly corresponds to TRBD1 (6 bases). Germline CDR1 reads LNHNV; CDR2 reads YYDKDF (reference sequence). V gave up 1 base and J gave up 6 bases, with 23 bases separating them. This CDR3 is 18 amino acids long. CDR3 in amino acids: CATSRGGPSHQRGDTQYF. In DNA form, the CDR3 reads TGTGCCACCAGCAGAGGTGGACCTAGCCACCAAAGGGGGGATACGCAGTATTTT. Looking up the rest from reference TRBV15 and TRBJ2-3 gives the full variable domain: DAMVIQNPRYQVTQFGKPVTLSCSQTLNHNVMYWYQQKSSQAPKLLFHYYDKDFNNEADTPDNFQSRRPNTSFCFLDIRSPGLGDTAMYLCATSRGGPSHQRGDTQYFGPGTRLTVL.

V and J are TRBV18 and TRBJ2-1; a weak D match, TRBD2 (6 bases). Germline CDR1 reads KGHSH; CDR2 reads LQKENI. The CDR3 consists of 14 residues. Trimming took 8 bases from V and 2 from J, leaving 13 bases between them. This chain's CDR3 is CASPLGGTYNEQFF. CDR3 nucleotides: TGTGCCAGCCCCTTGGGGGGTACCTACAATGAGCAGTTCTTC.